This T cell receptor (beta chain) was documented in a study of blood T cell repertoires in COVID-19. The CDR3 spans 15 residues. The V gene end was trimmed by 2 bases and the J gene end by 6 bases; junction bases not matched to a gene: 11. Germline values: CDR1 GTSNPN, CDR2 SVGIG (reference sequence). This clone appeared many times. Data came from immunoSEQ multiplex PCR; TCRdb stores just in-frame clones and leaves some out. Among almost 250,000 clones listed, 85% to 90% were seen once. The rearrangement links TRBV30 to TRBJ1-2; 8 bases map to TRBD1. The clonotype comes from a woman under 40 who had recovered from COVID-19. The specimen sequenced was PBMCs or T cells enriched from blood (not recorded which). This CDR3 is CAWSFNLARGHGYTF. The DNA of the CDR3 is TGTGCCTGGAGTTTCAACTTGGCCAGGGGGCATGGCTACACCTTC. Full variable domain (rest looked up from reference TRBV30 and TRBJ1-2): SQTIHQWPATLVQPVGSPLSLECTVEGTSNPNLYWYRQAAGRGLQLLFYSVGIGQISSEVPQNLSASRPQDRQFILSSKKLLLSDSGFYLCAWSFNLARGHGYTFGSGTRLTVV.